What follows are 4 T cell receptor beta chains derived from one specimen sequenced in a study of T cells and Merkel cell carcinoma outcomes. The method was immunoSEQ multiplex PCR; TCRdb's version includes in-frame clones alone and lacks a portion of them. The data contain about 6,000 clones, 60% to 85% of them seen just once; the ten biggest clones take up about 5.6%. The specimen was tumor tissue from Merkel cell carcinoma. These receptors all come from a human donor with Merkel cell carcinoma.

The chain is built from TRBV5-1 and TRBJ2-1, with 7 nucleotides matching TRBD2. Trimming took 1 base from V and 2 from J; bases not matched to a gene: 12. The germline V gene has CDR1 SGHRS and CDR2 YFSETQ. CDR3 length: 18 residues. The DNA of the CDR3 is TGCGCCAGCAGCTTGACGGGGGATGGCGGGAGTCCCTACAATGAGCAGTTCTTC. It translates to CASSLTGDGGSPYNEQFF. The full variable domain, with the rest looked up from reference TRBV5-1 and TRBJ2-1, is KAGVTQTPRYLIKTRGQQVTLSCSPISGHRSVSWYQQTPGQGLQFLFEYFSETQRNKGNFPGRFSGRQFSNSRSEMNVSTLELGDSALYLCASSLTGDGGSPYNEQFFGPGTRLTVL.

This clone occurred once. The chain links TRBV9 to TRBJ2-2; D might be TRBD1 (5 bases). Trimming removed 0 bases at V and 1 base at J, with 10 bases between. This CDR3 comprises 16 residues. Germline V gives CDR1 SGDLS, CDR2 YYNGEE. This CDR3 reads CASSVGTILNTGELFF. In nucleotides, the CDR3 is TGTGCCAGCAGCGTAGGGACAATTCTGAACACCGGGGAGCTGTTTTTT. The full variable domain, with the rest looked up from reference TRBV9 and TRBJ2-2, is DSGVTQTPKHLITATGQRVTLRCSPRSGDLSVYWYQQSLDQGLQFLIQYYNGEERAKGNILERFSAQQFPDLHSELNLSSLELGDSALYFCASSVGTILNTGELFFGEGSRLTVL.

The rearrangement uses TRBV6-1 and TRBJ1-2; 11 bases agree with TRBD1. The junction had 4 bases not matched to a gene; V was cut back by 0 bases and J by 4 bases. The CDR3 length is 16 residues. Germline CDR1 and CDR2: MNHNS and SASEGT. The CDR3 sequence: CASSEAPGTGGYGYTF. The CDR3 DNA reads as TGTGCCAGCAGTGAAGCACCCGGGACAGGGGGCTATGGCTACACCTTC.

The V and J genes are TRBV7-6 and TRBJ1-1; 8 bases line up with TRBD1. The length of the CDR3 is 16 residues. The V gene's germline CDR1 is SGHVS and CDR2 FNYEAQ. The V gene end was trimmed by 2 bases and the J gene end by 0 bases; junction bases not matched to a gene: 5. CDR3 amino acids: CASSLTAGGLNTEAFF. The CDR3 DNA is TGTGCCAGCAGCTTAACGGCAGGGGGCTTGAACACTGAAGCTTTCTTT.